The text below deals with one T cell receptor beta chain. This entry comes from a study of blood T cell repertoires in COVID-19. Study at large: T cells, B-cell-depleted T cells, or PBMCs supplied cDNA or gDNA.

Patients at the Seattle site were enrolled during active infection and followed longitudinally. Data came from immunoSEQ multiplex PCR; TCRdb stores just in-frame clones and leaves some out. This table holds roughly 200,000 clones, 75% to 90% found once. This CDR3 spans 12 amino acids. Germline V lookup: CDR1 SGHVS, CDR2 FQNEAQ. V lost 5 bases to trimming and J lost 6 bases, with 11 bases between them. The TCR sequence derives from a woman of 80 years or more with COVID-19, enrolled during active disease. Material: peripheral blood. The chain is built from TRBV7-8 and TRBJ2-7, with D perhaps TRBD2 (5 bases). CDR3 region: CASSPRGSEQYF. DNA of the CDR3: TGTGCCAGCAGCCCACGGGGAAGCGAGCAGTACTTC.